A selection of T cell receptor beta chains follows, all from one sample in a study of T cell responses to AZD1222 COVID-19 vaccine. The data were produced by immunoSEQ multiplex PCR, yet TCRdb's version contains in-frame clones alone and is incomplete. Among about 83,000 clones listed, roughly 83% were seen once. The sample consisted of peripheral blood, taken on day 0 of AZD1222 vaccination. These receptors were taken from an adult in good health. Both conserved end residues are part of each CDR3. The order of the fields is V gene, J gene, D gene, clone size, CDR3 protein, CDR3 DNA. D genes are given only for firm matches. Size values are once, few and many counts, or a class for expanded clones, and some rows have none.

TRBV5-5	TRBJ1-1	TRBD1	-	CASSWGQGSNTEAFF	TGTGCCAGCAGCTGGGGACAGGGATCGAACACTGAAGCTTTCTTT
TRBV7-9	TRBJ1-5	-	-	CASSFSGRGDQPQHF	TGTGCCAGCAGCTTTAGCGGCCGAGGTGATCAGCCCCAGCATTTT
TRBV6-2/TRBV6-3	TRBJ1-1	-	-	CASSDGGPKSEGAFF	TGTGCCAGCAGTGACGGGGGCCCCAAGAGTGAGGGAGCTTTCTTT
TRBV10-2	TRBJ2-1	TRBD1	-	CASIRGTGVNEQFF	TGCGCCAGCATACGCGGGACAGGGGTCAATGAGCAGTTCTTC
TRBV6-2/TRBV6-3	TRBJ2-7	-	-	CASSDPRSSYEQYF	TGTGCCAGCAGCGACCCCCGGTCCTCCTACGAGCAGTACTTC
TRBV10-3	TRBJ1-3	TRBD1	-	CATRDRTNAGNTIYF	TGTGCCACCCGGGACAGAACAAACGCTGGAAACACCATATATTTT
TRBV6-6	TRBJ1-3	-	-	CASSLGGNTIYF	TGTGCCAGCAGCCTGGGGGGAAACACCATATATTTT
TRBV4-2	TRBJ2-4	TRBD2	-	CASSQAGGTRNIQYF	TGTGCCAGCAGCCAAGCGGGGGGGACGAGAAACATTCAGTACTTC
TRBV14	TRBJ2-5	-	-	CASSPPLRTLQETQYF	TGTGCCAGCAGCCCGCCACTGCGGACCCTACAAGAGACCCAGTACTTC
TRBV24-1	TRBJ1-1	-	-	CATSRTGNTEAFF	TGTGCCACCAGTCGCACCGGAAACACTGAAGCTTTCTTT
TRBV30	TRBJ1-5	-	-	CAWSAGGQPQHF	TGTGCCTGGAGTGCGGGTGGACAGCCCCAGCATTTT
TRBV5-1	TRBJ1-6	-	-	CASSPTIRTPNSPLHF	TGCGCCAGCAGCCCCACGATCAGGACCCCGAATTCACCCCTCCACTTT
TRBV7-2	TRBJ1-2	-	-	CASSPDSINYGYTF	TGTGCCAGCAGCCCCGACAGCATAAACTATGGCTACACCTTC
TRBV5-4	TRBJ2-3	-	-	CASSFPNTDTQYF	TGTGCCAGCAGCTTTCCGAACACAGATACGCAGTATTTT
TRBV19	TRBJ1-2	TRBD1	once	CASRTGGGGYTF	TGTGCCAGCAGAACAGGGGGAGGTGGCTACACCTTC
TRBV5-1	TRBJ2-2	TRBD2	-	CASSLVLAGGWNTGELFF	TGCGCCAGCAGCTTGGTGCTAGCGGGGGGCTGGAACACCGGGGAGCTGTTTTTT
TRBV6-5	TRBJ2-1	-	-	CASSYSWGSNEQFF	TGTGCCAGCAGTTACTCGTGGGGGTCCAATGAGCAGTTCTTC
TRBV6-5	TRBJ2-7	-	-	CASSNRVAEQYF	TGTGCCAGCAGTAACAGGGTTGCCGAGCAGTACTTC
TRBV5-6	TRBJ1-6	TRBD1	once	CASSRRQGNSPLHF	TGTGCCAGCAGCCGACGACAGGGGAATTCACCCCTCCACTTT
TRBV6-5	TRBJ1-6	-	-	CASRQMLNSPLHF	TGTGCCAGCAGACAGATGTTGAATTCACCCCTCCACTTT
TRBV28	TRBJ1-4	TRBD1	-	CASSPGTGRPLNEKLFF	TGTGCCAGCAGTCCCGGGACAGGGAGGCCTCTTAATGAAAAACTGTTTTTT
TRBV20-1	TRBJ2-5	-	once	CSARKETQYF	TGCAGTGCTCGAAAAGAGACCCAGTACTTC
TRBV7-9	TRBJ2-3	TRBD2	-	CASSSTSGRGFTDTQYF	TGTGCCAGCAGCTCGACTAGCGGGAGAGGATTCACAGATACGCAGTATTTT
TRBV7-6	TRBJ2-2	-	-	CASRIAEAKDTGELFF	TGTGCCAGCCGCATAGCGGAAGCAAAGGACACCGGGGAGCTGTTTTTT
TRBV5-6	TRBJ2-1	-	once	CASSLGLVFYNEQFF	TGTGCCAGCAGCCTAGGGTTGGTTTTCTACAATGAGCAGTTCTTC
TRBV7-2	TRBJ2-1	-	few	CASSLSGPRNSNEQFF	TGTGCCAGCAGCTTATCAGGCCCAAGGAACTCGAATGAGCAGTTCTTC
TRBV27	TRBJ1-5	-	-	CASSGDDSNQPQHF	TGTGCCAGCAGTGGAGACGACAGCAATCAGCCCCAGCATTTT
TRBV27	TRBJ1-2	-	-	CASRPYREENYGYTF	TGTGCCAGCAGACCTTACAGGGAGGAGAACTATGGCTACACCTTC
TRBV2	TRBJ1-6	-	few	CASNTLYNSPLHF	TGTGCCAGCAATACTCTCTATAATTCACCCCTCCACTTT
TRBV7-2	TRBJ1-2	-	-	CASSPRAGPQGGYTF	TGTGCCAGCAGCCCCCGGGCGGGGCCGCAGGGTGGCTACACCTTC
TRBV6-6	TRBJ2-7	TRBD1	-	CASSNLDRAEQYF	TGTGCCAGCAGTAACCTGGACAGGGCCGAGCAGTACTTC
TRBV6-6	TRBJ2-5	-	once	CASSRGAWGETQYF	TGTGCCAGCAGTCGCGGGGCCTGGGGGGAGACCCAGTACTTC
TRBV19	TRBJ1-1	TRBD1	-	CASSIGQGRTEAFF	TGTGCCAGTAGTATCGGACAGGGGAGGACTGAAGCTTTCTTT
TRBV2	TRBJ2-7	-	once	CASSNDTLGYYEQYF	TGTGCCAGCAGTAACGACACCTTGGGGTACTACGAGCAGTACTTC